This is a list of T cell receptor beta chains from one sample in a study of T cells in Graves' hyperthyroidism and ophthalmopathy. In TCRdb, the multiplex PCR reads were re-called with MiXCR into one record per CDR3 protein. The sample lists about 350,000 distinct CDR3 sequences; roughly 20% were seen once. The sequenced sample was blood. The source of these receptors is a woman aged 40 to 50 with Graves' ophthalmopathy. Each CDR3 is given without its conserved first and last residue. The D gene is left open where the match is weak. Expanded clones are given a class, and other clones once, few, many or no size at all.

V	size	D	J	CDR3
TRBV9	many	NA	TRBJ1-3	ASSWDGFGNTIY
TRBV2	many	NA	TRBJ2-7	ASSVVGMVEQY
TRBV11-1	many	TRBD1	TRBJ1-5	ASSLWTGTGDQPQH
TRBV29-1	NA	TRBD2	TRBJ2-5	SVGLREGRGETQY
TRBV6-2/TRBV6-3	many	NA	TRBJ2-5	ASSYSRGEKTQY
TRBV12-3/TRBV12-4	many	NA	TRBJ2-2	ASSLRQTNTGELF
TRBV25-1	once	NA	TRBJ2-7	ASSEPIRGEQY
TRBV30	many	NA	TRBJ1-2	ASQNGGFRYGYT
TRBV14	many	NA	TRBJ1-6	ASSSEAFNSPLH
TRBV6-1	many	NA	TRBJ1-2	ASSEISSMYGYT
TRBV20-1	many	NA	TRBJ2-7	SASGSVYEQY
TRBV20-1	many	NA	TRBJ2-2	SAHPRATPNTGELF
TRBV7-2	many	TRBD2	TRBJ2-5	AGSRTSGVGVAQY
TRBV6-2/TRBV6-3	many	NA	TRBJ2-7	ASRDTREQY
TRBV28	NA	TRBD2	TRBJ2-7	ASSLAQGSGRARTYEQY
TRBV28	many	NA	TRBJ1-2	ASSLFVTDIWGLIYGYT
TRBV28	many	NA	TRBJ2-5	ASSLIEAETQY
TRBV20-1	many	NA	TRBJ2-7	SARDGRGTYEQY
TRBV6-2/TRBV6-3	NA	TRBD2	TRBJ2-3	ASSYSWLAGGTDTQY
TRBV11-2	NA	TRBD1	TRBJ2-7	ASSFVTGGDEQY
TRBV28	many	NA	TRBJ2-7	AARRGSYEQY
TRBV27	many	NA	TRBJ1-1	ASSLHQSPEAF
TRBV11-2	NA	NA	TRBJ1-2	ASSSGGGTYGYT
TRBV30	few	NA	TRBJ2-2	AWSVLRELF
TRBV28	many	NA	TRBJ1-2	ASSQDILNYGYT
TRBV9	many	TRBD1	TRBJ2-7	ASSPRDSPFYEQY
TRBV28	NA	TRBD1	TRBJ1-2	ASSPQGTGGNYGYT
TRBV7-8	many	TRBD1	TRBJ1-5	ASSSRTGDYQPQH
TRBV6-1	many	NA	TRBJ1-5	ASSVQEANQPQH
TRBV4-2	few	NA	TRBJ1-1	ASSQDNRDSNTEAF
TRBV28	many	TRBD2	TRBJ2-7	ASTTPGTSPYEQY
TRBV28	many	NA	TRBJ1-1	ASSEQVQNTEAF
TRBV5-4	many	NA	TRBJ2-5	ASSGPGSETQY
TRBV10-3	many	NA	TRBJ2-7	AISRRGGPNSNEQY
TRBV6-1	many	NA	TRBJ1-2	ASSEQGLRYGYT
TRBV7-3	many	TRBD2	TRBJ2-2	ASSLSSGRAGELF
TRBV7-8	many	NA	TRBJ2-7	ASSRVEGAYEQY
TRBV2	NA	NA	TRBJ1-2	ASSQLRAWNGYT
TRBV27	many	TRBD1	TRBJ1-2	ASSLVGTGYGYT
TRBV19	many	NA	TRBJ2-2	ASSILLEIPIGELF
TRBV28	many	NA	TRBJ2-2	ASRGFGELF
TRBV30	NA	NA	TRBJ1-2	AWSRGFEYGYT
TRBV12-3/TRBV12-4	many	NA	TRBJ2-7	ASSLGARSEQY
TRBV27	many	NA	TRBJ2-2	AAAFSNTGELF
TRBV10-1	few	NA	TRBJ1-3	ASSASKDSGNTIY
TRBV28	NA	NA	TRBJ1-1	ASSPGKGAEAF
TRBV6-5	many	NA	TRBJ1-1	ATGREYTEAF
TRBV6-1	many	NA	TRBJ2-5	ASSESRDGQETQY
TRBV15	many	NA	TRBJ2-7	ATSSPRSSHEQY
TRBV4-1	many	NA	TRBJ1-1	ASSQANGRPF
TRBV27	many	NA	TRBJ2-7	ASSLAVADPSSYEQY
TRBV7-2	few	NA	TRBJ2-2	ASSSREGQRGELF
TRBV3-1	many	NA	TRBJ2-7	ASSQVASYEQY
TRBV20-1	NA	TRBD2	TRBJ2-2	SAPTGTSDSGELF
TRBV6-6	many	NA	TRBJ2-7	ASSYYEQY